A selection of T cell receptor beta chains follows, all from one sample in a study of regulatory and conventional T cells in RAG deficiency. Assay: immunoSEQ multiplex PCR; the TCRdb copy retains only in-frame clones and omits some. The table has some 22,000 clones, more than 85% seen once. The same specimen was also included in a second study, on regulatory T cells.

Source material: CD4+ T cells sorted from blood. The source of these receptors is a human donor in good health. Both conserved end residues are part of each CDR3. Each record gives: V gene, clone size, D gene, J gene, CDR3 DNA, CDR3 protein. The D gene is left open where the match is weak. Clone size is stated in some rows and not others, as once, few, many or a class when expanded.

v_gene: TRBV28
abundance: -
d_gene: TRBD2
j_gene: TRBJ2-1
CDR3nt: TGTGCCAGCAGTCCTTACTTCGGCGGGAGTAGGAACAATGAGCAGTTCTTC
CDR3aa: CASSPYFGGSRNNEQFF

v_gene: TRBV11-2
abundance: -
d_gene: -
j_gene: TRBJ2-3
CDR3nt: TGTGCCAGCAGCTTGGGCGGGGGCGCTGGGGATACGCAGTATTTT
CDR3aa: CASSLGGGAGDTQYF

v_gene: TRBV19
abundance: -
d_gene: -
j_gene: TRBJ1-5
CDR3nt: TGTGCCAGTAGTATCAATCAGGGCGCACGGCAGCCCCAGCATTTT
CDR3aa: CASSINQGARQPQHF

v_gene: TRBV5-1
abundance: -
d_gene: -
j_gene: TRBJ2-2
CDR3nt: TGCGCCAGCGAGGGGCAGAAGAACACCGGGGAGCTGTTTTTT
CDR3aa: CASEGQKNTGELFF

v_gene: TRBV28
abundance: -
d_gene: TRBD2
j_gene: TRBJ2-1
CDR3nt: TGTGCCAGCATAATCAGCGGGAGTGGAAGCAATGAGCAGTTCTTC
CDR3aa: CASIISGSGSNEQFF

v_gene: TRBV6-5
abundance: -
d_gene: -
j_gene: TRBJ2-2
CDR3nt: TGTGCCAGCAGTTACATGGGCACCGGGGAGCTGTTTTTT
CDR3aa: CASSYMGTGELFF

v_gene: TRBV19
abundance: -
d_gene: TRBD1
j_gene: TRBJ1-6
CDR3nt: TGTGCCAGTAGGCGGGACAGGGAGGATTCACCCCTCCACTTT
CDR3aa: CASRRDREDSPLHF

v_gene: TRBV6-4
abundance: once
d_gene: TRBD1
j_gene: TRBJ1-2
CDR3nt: TGTGCCAGCAGTGACTATTGGGACAGAGATTATGGCTACACCTTC
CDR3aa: CASSDYWDRDYGYTF

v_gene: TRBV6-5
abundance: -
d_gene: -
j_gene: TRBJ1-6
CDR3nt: TGTGCCAGCAGTTACTCAGGGAGCTCCTATAATTCACCCCTCCACTTT
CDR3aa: CASSYSGSSYNSPLHF

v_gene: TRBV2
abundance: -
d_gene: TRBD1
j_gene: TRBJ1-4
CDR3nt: TGTGCCAGCGGACAGGGGGGATTGGATGAAAAACTGTTTTTT
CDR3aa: CASGQGGLDEKLFF

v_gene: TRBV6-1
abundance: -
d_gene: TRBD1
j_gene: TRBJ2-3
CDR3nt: TGTGCCAGCGGGGTCAGGGGGCGCACAGATACGCAGTATTTT
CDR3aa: CASGVRGRTDTQYF

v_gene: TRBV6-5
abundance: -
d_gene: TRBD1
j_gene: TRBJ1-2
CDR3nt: TGTGCCAGCAGTTATGGTAGTTGGACAGGAAGATCTGGCTACACCTTC
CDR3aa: CASSYGSWTGRSGYTF

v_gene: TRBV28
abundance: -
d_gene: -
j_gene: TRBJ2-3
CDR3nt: TGTGCCAGCAAGGAGCGCGATCAATCAGATACGCAGTATTTT
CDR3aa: CASKERDQSDTQYF

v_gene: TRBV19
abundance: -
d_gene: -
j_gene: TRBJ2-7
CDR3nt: TGTGCCAGTAGTGGTTATGCAGGGAGTTCTACCTACGAGCAGTACTTC
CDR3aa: CASSGYAGSSTYEQYF

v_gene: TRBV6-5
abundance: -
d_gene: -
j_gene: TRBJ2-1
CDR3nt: TGTGCCAGCCGACCCTCCGGGACTGGGTACAATGAGCAGTTCTTC
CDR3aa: CASRPSGTGYNEQFF

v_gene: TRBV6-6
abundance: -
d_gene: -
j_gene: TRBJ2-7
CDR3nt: TGTGCCAGCGGGCAGCCCTACGAGCAGTACTTC
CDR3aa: CASGQPYEQYF

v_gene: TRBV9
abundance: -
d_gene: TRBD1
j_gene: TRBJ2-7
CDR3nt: TGTGCCAGCAGCGAGGCGGACAGGGTCTACGAGCAGTACTTC
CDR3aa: CASSEADRVYEQYF

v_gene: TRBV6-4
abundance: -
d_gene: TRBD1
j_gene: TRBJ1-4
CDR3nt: TGTGCCAGCAGTGTCGGGACAGGGGGAGAAAAACTGTTTTTT
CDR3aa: CASSVGTGGEKLFF

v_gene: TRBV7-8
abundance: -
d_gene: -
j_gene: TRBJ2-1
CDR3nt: TGTGCCAGCAGCTTAGAGGGTATGGGGGCCTACAATGAGCAGTTCTTC
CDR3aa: CASSLEGMGAYNEQFF

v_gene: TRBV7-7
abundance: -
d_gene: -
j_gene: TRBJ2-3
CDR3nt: TGTGCTAGCAGCCCGCGCGGCCACACAGATACGCAGTATTTT
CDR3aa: CASSPRGHTDTQYF

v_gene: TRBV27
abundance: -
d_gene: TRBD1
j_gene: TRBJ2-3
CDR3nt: TGTGCCAGCAGTTACAGGGGGCCACTTCCAGATACGCAGTATTTT
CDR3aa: CASSYRGPLPDTQYF

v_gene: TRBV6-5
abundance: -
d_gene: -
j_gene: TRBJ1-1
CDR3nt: TGTGCCAGCAGTTACAGGGGTGAATGGACTGAAGCTTTCTTT
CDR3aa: CASSYRGEWTEAFF

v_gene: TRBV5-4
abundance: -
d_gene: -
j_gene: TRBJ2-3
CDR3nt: TGTGCCAGCAGCTTGTCTAGGACCACAGATACGCAGTATTTT
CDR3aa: CASSLSRTTDTQYF

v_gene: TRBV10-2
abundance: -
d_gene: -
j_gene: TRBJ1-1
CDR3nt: TGCGCCAGCAGGGGGCAGGGAACTGAAGCTTTCTTT
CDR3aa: CASRGQGTEAFF

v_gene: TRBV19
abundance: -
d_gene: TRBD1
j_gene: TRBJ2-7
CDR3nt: TGTGCCAGTAGTATAGCGGGGACAGGGACTCGCTACGAGCAGTACTTC
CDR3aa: CASSIAGTGTRYEQYF

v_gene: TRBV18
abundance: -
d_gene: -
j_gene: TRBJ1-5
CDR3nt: TGTGCCAGCTCACGTAACAGCAATCAGCCCCAGCATTTT
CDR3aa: CASSRNSNQPQHF

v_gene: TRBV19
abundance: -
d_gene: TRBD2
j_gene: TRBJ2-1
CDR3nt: TGTGCCAGTAGTATGGTGGCTAGCGGGGTCTACAATGAGCAGTTCTTC
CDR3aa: CASSMVASGVYNEQFF

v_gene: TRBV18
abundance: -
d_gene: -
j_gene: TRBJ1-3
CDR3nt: TGTGCCAGCTCACCACCGGCAGGGGCTGGAAACACCATATATTTT
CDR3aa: CASSPPAGAGNTIYF

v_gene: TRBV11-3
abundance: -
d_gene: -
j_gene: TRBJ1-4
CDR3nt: TGTGCCAGCAGCTCAAAGACCGGGGAAAAACTGTTTTTT
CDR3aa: CASSSKTGEKLFF

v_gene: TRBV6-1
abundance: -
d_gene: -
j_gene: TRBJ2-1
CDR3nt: TGTGCCAGCAGTGACAGCCTATCCTCCTACAATGAGCAGTTCTTC
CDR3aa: CASSDSLSSYNEQFF

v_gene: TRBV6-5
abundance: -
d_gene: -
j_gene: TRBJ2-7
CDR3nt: TGTGCCAGCGGAAACAGCGACTACGAGCAGTACTTC
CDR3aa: CASGNSDYEQYF